This TCR beta chain was recovered during a study of CD8 T cells in Susac syndrome. In germline, CDR1 is DFQATT, CDR2 SNEGSKA (reference sequence). The CDR3 runs to 15 residues. V shed 2 bases and J shed 1 base, with 14 bases lying between them. Reverse transcription used about 0.45 to 1 ug RNA and random hexamers. MiXCR, run by TCRdb on the immunoSEQ multiplex PCR reads, gives a single entry per CDR3 protein. Here the sample spans about 150,000 distinct CDR3 sequences, over 95% being singletons. V is TRBV20-1 and J is TRBJ2-5; D unclear. Sequenced material: CD8+ T cells from PBMCs. The TCR comes from a human donor with multiple sclerosis. CDR3 amino acids: CSARWAGPTQETQYF. CDR3 coding DNA: TGCAGTGCTAGATGGGCCGGCCCTACCCAAGAGACCCAGTACTTC.